The sequence of this T cell receptor (beta chain) was determined in a study of T cells in localized non-small cell lung cancer. Overall study results and limits: Appearing in adjacent lung were a median roughly 60 of the top 100 tumor clones.

Here immunoSEQ multiplex PCR was the method, and the copy in TCRdb shows in-frame clones only, minus some. Of roughly 53,000 clones listed, roughly 88% were seen once; the top ten hold about 15%. Only a few counts were recorded for this clone. Antigen unknown. The V and J ends lost 2 bases and 5 bases respectively, with 15 bases between them. This CDR3 is built from 15 residues. CDR1 and CDR2 (germline): MNHEY, SVGAGI. Sequenced material: peripheral blood mononuclear cells, taken before any cancer treatment. The chain joins TRBV6-5 to TRBJ1-2; D remains ambiguous. This sequence was found in a man aged 40 to 69 with stage III lung adenocarcinoma. DNA for the CDR3: TGTGCCAGCAGTTACGCGAGGACGGGCACTTATGGCTACACCTTC. The encoded protein is CASSYARTGTYGYTF.